These 14 T cell receptor beta chains came from one sample sequenced in a study of identical twins. TCRdb itself ran the 5' RACE reads through MiXCR, one entry per CDR3 protein. The table lists about 810,000 distinct CDR3 sequences, 10% to 15% of them singletons. These data were also filed under a second study, of yellow fever vaccine responses in identical twins.

Sample: PBMCs. These TCRs come from a woman under 30 in good health.

This clonotype came up many times. This rearrangement joins TRBV5-1 to TRBJ2-5; D is unclear. The CDR3 totals 13 residues. Germline lookup yields CDR1 SGHRS and CDR2 YFSETQ. The ends were cut back, 0 bases at V and 1 base at J, with 4 bases in the middle. CDR3 in amino acids: CASSLDSQETQYF. The CDR3 nucleotides read TGCGCCAGCAGCTTGGACAGCCAAGAGACCCAGTACTTC.

This clonotype was seen repeatedly, ten times or more. The rearrangement joins TRBV14 to TRBJ2-3, with D possibly TRBD2 on 6 matching bases. With 1 base removed from V and 0 bases from J, the gap between germline ends came to 11 bases. Per the germline V gene, CDR1 is SGHDN and CDR2 is FVKESK. This CDR3 is built from 16 residues. The CDR3 sequence is CASSQVSGLSTDTQYF. In nucleotides, the CDR3 is TGTGCCAGCAGCCAAGTCAGCGGGTTAAGCACAGATACGCAGTATTTT.

The chain has TRBV29-1 and TRBJ1-2; unclear D gene. This CDR3 comprises 12 residues. Germline-derived CDR1 and CDR2 are SQVTM and ANQGSEA. V lost 4 bases, J lost 8 bases, and 14 bases lay in between. The CDR3 here is CSVVREERGYTF. The CDR3 nucleotides are TGCAGCGTTGTGCGGGAGGAGAGAGGCTACACCTTC.

This clonotype was detected only a few times. The chain joins TRBV5-1 to TRBJ2-5, with D perhaps matching TRBD1 (6 bases). Trimming took 5 bases from V and 2 from J, leaving 13 bases between them. The CDR3 contains 14 residues. Germline V gene lookup returns CDR1 SGHRS and CDR2 YFSETQ. The CDR3 nucleotides are TGCGCCAGCAGAAGGGGGAGAGGGCAAGAGACCCAGTACTTC. This encodes CASRRGRGQETQYF.

This clonotype has only a few counts. This chain connects TRBV24-1 to TRBJ2-6, with D unresolved. The germline CDR1 and CDR2 sequences are KGHDR and SFDVKD. The CDR3 is made up of 16 amino acids. Trimming took off 1 base at V and 1 base at J, with 7 bases between the two ends. CDR3 residues: CATSDFQESGANVLTF. The DNA of the CDR3 is TGTGCCACCAGTGATTTTCAAGAATCTGGGGCCAACGTCCTGACTTTC.

This clonotype has more than one count but fewer than ten. CDR3 sequence reads: CASSRKATNTGELFF. The CDR3 region has the DNA TGTGCCAGCAGCCGGAAAGCGACGAACACCGGGGAGCTGTTTTTT. The chain is built from TRBV7-2 and TRBJ2-2, with unresolved D. This CDR3 region has 15 residues. The germline CDR1 and CDR2 sequences are SGHTA and FQGNSA. Trimming shortened V by 5 bases and J by 0 bases, and 10 bases separated the two germline ends.

The chain recombines TRBV11-1 with TRBJ2-7; D unresolved. Germline V gives CDR1 SGHAT, CDR2 FQDESV (reference sequence). V dropped 9 bases and J dropped 4 bases, with 13 bases sitting between them. This CDR3 is built from 12 residues. CDR3: CASTSGVYEQYV. The DNA of the CDR3 is TGTGCCAGTACCTCTGGGGTTTACGAGCAGTACGTC.

This clonotype was observed many times. The rearrangement uses TRBV7-2 and TRBJ1-1, with a possible D match to TRBD1 (5 bases). Germline CDR1 is SGHTA and CDR2 is FQGNSA. Trimming pared 3 bases from V and 7 bases from J, leaving 18 bases between. This CDR3 has 15 amino acids. CDR3 DNA: TGTGCCAGCAGCTTCACGACACGGGGTAGGGGTGAAGCTTTCTTT. It yields the protein CASSFTTRGRGEAFF.

This clonotype occurred many times. J is TRBJ2-1 and V is TRBV12-3 or TRBV12-4, with 10 positions matching TRBD1. The CDR3 consists of 14 residues. V was pared by 3 bases and J by 7 bases, with 3 bases of the junction left unmatched. CDR3 residues: CASSLADRGNEQFF. The CDR3 DNA reads TGTGCCAGCAGTTTGGCGGACAGGGGGAATGAGCAGTTCTTC.

The V gene is TRBV6-1, the J gene TRBJ1-6, with D unresolved. From germline, CDR1 is MNHNS and CDR2 SASEGT. V dropped 3 bases and J dropped 7 bases, with 13 bases sitting between them. CDR3 size: 15 residues. For the CDR3, the DNA is TGTGCCAGCAGTGATATGCCGGGTCCAAATTCACCCCTCCACTTT. Translated, it gives CASSDMPGPNSPLHF.

This clonotype has just a few counts. This chain links TRBV20-1 with TRBJ2-1; D may correspond to TRBD1 or TRBD2 (5 bases each). There are 13 residues in the CDR3. The V end was cut by 0 bases, the J end by 9 bases, with 12 bases between. In germline, CDR1 is DFQATT, CDR2 SNEGSKA (reference sequence). The CDR3 DNA is TGCAGTGCTAGAGAGTATGGGGGTGGTGAGCAGTTCTTC. Translated, it gives CSAREYGGGEQFF.

A word on this clonotype: The junction does not match germline at one end; this may be a read error. The chain employs TRBV9 and TRBJ1-1; 7 bases fit TRBD1. Germline V CDR1 and CDR2: SGDLS, YYNGEE. CDR3 length equals 15 residues. CDR3 sequence: CASSVSGGRNSEAFF. The CDR3, as DNA: TGTGCCAGCAGCGTTTCAGGGGGACGGAACTCTGAAGCTTTCTTT.

The chain joins TRBV7-8 to TRBJ2-1; 7 nucleotides match TRBD1. The ends lost 5 bases at V and 5 bases at J; junction bases unmatched: 9. CDR3 length: 15 amino acids. Germline V gene sequence: CDR1 SGHVS, CDR2 FQNEAQ. CDR3 DNA sequence: TGTGCCAGCAGCCCGCACAGGGGAACGAACAATGAGCAGTTCTTC. It is translated as CASSPHRGTNNEQFF.

This clonotype has just a few counts. The chain couples TRBV29-1 to TRBJ2-1; 7 bases match TRBD1. V shed 4 bases and J 8 bases; nucleotides not matched to a gene: 8. Per the germline V gene, CDR1 is SQVTM and CDR2 is ANQGSEA. The CDR3 covers 13 residues. The CDR3 protein is CSVARAGGDEQFF. The CDR3 DNA follows: TGCAGCGTTGCAAGGGCAGGGGGTGATGAGCAGTTCTTC.